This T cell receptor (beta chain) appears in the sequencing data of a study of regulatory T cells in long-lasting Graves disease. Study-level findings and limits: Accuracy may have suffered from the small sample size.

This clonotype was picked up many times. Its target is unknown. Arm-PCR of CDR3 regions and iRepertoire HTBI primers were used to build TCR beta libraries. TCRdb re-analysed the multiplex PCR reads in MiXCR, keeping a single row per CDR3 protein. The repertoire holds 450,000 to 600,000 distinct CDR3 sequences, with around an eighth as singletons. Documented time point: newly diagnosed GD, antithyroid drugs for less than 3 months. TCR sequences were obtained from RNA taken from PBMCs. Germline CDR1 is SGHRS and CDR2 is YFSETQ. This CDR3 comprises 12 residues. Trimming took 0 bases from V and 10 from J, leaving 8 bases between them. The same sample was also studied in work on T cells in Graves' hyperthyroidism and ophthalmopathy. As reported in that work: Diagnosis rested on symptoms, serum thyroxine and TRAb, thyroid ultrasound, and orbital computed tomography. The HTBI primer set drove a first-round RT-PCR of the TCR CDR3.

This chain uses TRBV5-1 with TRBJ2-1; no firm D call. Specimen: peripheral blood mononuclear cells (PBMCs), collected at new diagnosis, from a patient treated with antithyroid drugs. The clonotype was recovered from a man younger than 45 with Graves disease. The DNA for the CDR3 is TGCGCCAGCAGCTTGGTTTTCTGGGAGCAGTTCTTC. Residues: CASSLVFWEQFF.